The 2 T cell receptor beta chains below were found in one sample sequenced in a study of blood T cell repertoires in COVID-19. The table came from immunoSEQ multiplex PCR; TCRdb's copy has only in-frame clones and leaves some out. The repertoire holds more than 200,000 clones, approximately 90% seen once, with 2% to 2.5% in the top ten. Input material: peripheral blood. Source of these receptors: a woman in her thirties or forties who had recovered from COVID-19.

The rearrangement links TRBV29-1 to TRBJ2-1, with TRBD1 identical over 8 bases. Germline CDR1 SQVTM, CDR2 ANQGSEA. The CDR3 contains 16 residues. The J segment lost 6 bases and the V segment lost 0 bases, leaving 10 bases of the junction unmatched. The CDR3 DNA follows: TGCAGCGTTGAAGACCCGCGGCAGGGGGCTGCCAATGAGCAGTTCTTC. Protein: CSVEDPRQGAANEQFF.

The chain combines TRBV19 with TRBJ2-5, with D unresolved. The CDR3 is 14 amino acids. The V end was cut by 5 bases, the J end by 4 bases, with 14 bases between. Germline V CDR1 and CDR2: LNHDA, SQIVND (reference sequence). CDR3 coding DNA: TGTGCCAGTAGTCTCGCTAGAATAGGAGAGACCCAGTACTTC. Amino acid sequence: CASSLARIGETQYF.